This record covers a single T cell receptor beta chain. Its antigen is undetermined. The data stem from a study of T-cell memory formation after mild COVID-19. Regarding the study as a whole: Clones that contracted from day 15 to 85 had balanced CD4/CD8; later expanders were CD4+ biased. Confirmation of SARS-CoV-2 specificity was lacking for second-wave clones peaking day 37. Pre-infection memory harbored some responding clones, suggesting cross-reactive memory joined. Of the contracting clones, CD4+ ones lay mainly in CM and EM, and CD8+ ones in EMRA.

TCRdb re-called the 5' RACE reads with MiXCR, one entry per CDR3 protein. This table has fewer than 250,000 distinct CDR3 sequences, around 16% appearing once. Germline V gives CDR1 SNHLY, CDR2 FYNNEI. Between the trimmed V and J ends, which lost 5 bases and 3 bases, there was a span of 12 bases. The CDR3 consists of 14 residues. Input material: PBMCs or a T cell subset sorted from them (not recorded which). V is TRBV2 and J is TRBJ2-3; D is ambiguous. This TCR was sampled from an adult woman who had mild COVID-19 (a few samples of this study predate the infection). Cell type and time point are not known. The CDR3 DNA follows: TGTGCCAGCAGTCAGGACGCCTCAACAGATACGCAGTATTTT. This encodes CASSQDASTDTQYF.